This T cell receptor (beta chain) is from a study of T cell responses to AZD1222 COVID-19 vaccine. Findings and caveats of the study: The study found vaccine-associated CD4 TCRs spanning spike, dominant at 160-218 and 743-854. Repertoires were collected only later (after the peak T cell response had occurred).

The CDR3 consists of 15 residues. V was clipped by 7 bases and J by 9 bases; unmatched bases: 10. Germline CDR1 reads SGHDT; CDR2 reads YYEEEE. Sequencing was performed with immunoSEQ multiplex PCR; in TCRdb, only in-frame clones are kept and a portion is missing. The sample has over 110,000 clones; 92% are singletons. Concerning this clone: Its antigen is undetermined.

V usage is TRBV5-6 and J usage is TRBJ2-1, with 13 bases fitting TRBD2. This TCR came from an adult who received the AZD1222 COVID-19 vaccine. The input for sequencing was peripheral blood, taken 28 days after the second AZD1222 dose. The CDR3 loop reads CASQRTSGGAGEQFF. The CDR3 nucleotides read TGTGCCAGCCAGCGTACTAGCGGGGGGGCCGGTGAGCAGTTCTTC.